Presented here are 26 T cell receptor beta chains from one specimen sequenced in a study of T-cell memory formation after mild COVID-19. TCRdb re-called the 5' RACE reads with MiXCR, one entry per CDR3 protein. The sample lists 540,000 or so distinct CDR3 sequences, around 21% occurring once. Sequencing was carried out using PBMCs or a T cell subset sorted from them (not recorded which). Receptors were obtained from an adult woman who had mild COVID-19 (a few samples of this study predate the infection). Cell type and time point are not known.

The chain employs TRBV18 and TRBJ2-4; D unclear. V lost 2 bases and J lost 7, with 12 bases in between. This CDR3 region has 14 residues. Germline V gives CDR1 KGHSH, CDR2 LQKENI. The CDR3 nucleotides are TGTGCCAGCTCACCAAAACAGCCCAGGAACATTCAGTACTTC. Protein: CASSPKQPRNIQYF.

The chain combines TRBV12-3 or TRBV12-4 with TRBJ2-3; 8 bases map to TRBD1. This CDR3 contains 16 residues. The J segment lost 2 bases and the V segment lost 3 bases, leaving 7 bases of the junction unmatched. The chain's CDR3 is CASSFRGTGLTDTQYF. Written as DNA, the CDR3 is TGTGCCAGCAGTTTCCGCGGGACAGGCCTCACAGATACGCAGTATTTT.

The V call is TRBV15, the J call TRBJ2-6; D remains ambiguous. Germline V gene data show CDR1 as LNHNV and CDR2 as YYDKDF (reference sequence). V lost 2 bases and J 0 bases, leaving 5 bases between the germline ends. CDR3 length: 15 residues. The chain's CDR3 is CATSRTVSGANVLTF. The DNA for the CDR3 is TGTGCCACCAGCAGAACCGTCTCTGGGGCCAACGTCCTGACTTTC.

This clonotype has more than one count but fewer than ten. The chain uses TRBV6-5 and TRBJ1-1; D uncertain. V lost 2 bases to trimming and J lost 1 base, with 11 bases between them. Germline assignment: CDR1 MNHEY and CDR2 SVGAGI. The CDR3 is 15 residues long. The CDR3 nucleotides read TGTGCCAGCAGTTACGGGCGAAGAGAGAACACTGAAGCTTTCTTT. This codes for CASSYGRRENTEAFF.

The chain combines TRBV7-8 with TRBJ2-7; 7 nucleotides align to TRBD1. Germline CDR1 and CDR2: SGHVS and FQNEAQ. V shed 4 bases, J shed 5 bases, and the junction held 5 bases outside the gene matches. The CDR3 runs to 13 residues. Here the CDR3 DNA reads TGTGCCAGCAGCTCACAGGGGTCGCACGAGCAGTACTTC. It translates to CASSSQGSHEQYF.

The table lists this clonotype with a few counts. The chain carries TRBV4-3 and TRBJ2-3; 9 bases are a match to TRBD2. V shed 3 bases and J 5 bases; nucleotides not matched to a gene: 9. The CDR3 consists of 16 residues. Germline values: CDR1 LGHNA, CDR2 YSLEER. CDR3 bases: TGCGCCAGCAGCCAGATGTATAGCGGGAGTATAGATACGCAGTATTTT. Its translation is CASSQMYSGSIDTQYF.

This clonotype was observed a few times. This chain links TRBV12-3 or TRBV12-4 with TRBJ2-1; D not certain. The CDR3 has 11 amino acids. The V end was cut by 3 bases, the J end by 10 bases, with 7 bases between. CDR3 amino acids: CASSLTQEQFF. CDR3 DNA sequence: TGTGCCAGCAGTTTGACCCAGGAGCAGTTCTTC.

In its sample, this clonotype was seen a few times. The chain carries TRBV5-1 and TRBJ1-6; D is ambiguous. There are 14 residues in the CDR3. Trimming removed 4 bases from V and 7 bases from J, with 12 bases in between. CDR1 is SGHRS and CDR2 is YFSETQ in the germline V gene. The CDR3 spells CASSLEMGNSPLHF. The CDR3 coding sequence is TGCGCCAGCAGCCTCGAAATGGGGAATTCACCCCTCCACTTT.

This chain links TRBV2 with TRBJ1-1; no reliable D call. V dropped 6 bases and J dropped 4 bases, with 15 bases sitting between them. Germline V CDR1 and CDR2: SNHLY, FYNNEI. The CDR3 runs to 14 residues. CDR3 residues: CASSPRPRVTEAFF. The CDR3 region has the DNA TGTGCCAGCAGCCCCCGACCGAGGGTCACTGAAGCTTTCTTT. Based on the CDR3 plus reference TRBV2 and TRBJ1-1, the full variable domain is EPEVTQTPSHQVTQMGQEVILRCVPISNHLYFYWYRQILGQKVEFLVSFYNNEISEKSEIFDDQFSVERPDGSNFTLKIRSTKLEDSAMYFCASSPRPRVTEAFFGQGTRLTVV.

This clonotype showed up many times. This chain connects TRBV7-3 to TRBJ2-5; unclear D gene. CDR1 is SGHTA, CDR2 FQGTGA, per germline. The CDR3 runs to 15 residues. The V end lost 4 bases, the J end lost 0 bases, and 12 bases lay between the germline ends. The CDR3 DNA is TGTGCCAGCAGCTCCCGGGCCAGATACCAAGAGACCCAGTACTTC. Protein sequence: CASSSRARYQETQYF.

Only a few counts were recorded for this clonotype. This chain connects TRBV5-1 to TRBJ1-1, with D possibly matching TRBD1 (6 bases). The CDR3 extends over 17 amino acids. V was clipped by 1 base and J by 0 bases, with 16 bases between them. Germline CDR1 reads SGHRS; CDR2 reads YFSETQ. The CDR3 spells CASSLSPTGLMNTEAFF. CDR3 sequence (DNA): TGCGCCAGCAGCTTGTCTCCGACAGGCCTTATGAACACTGAAGCTTTCTTT.

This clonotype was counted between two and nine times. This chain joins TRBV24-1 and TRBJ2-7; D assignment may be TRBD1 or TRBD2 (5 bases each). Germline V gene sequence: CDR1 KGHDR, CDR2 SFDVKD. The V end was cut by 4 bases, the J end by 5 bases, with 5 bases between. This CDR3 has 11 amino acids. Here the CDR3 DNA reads TGTGCCACCAGTGAGGGGGACGAGCAGTACTTC. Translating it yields CATSEGDEQYF.

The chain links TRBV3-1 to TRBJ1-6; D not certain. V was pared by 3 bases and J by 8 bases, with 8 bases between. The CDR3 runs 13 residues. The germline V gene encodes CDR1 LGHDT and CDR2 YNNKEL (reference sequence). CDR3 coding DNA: TGTGCCAGCAGCCAGGTCATGGATTCACCCCTCCACTTT. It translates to CASSQVMDSPLHF.

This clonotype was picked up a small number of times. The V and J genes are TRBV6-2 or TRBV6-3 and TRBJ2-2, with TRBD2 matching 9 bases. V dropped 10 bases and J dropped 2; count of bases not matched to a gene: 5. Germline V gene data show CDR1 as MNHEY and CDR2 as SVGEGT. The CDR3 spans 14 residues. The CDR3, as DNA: TGTGCCACCCGACTAGCGGCTAACACCGGGGAGCTGTTTTTT. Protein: CATRLAANTGELFF.

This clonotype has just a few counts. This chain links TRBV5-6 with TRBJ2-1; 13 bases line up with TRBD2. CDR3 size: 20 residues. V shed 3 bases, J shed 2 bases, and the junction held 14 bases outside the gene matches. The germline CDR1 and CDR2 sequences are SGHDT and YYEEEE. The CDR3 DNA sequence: TGTGCCAGCAGCTGGACTAGCGGGAGATTTTCCACCCAAACCTACAATGAGCAGTTCTTC. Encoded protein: CASSWTSGRFSTQTYNEQFF. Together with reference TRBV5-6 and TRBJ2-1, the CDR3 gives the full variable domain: DAGVTQSPTHLIKTRGQQVTLRCSPKSGHDTVSWYQQALGQGPQFIFQYYEEEERQRGNFPDRFSGHQFPNYSSELNVNALLLGDSALYLCASSWTSGRFSTQTYNEQFFGPGTRLTVL.

CDR3 sequence (DNA): TGTGCCAGCAGCTTCTTGTTACTGGACTCAGGGCCCGCCTGGGGCACAGATACGCAGTATTTT. Its protein is CASSFLLLDSGPAWGTDTQYF. The V gene is TRBV7-2, the J gene TRBJ2-3; D assignment may be TRBD1 or TRBD2 (5 bases each). Germline assignment: CDR1 SGHTA and CDR2 FQGNSA. Trimming cost V 3 bases and J 1 base, with 29 bases left between them. The CDR3 contains 21 residues.

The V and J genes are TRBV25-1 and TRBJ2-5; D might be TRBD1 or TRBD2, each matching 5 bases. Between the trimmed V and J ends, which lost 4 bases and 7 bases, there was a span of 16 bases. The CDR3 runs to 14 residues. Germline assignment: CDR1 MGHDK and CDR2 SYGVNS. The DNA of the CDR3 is TGTGCCAGCAGTGTCCACGGGGCTAGGGGGACCCAGTACTTC. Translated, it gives CASSVHGARGTQYF.

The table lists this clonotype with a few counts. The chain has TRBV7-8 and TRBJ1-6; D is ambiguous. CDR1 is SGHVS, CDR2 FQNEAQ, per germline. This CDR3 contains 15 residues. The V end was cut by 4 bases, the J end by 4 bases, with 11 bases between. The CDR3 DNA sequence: TGTGCCAGCAGCTACACCGGGTCATATAATTCACCCCTCCACTTT. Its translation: CASSYTGSYNSPLHF. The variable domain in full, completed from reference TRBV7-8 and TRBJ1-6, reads GAGVSQSPRYKVAKRGQDVALRCDPISGHVSLFWYQQALGQGPEFLTYFQNEAQLDKSGLPSDRFFAERPEGSVSTLKIQRTQQEDSAVYLCASSYTGSYNSPLHFGNGTRLTVT.

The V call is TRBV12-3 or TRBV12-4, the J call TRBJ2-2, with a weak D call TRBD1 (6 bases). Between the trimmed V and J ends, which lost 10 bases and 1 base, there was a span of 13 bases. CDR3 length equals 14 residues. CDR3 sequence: CATMDSWNTGELFF. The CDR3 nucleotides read TGTGCCACTATGGACAGTTGGAACACCGGGGAGCTGTTTTTT.

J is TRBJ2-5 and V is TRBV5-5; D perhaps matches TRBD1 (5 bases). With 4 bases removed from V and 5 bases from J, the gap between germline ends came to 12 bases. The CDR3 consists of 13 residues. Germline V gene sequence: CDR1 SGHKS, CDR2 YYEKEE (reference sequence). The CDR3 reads CASSPVGAETQYF. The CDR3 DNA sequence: TGTGCCAGCAGCCCGGTAGGGGCGGAGACCCAGTACTTC.

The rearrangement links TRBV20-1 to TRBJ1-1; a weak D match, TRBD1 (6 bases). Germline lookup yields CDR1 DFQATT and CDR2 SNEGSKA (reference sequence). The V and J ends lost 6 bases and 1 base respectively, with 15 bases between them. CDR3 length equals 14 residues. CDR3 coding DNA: TGCAGTGCCAACCCCGGGGGGCCGAACACTGAAGCTTTCTTT. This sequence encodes CSANPGGPNTEAFF.

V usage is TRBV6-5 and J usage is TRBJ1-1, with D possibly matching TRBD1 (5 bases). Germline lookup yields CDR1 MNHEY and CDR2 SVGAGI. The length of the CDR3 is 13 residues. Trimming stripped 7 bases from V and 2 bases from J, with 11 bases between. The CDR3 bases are TGTGCCAGCAACGGGGGAATCAACACTGAAGCTTTCTTT. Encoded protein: CASNGGINTEAFF.

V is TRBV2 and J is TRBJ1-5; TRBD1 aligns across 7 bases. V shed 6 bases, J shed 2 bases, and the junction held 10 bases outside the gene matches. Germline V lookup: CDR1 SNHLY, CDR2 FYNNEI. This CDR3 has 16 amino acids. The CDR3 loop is CASSPRQGVGNQPQHF. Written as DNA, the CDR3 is TGTGCCAGCAGCCCCCGGCAGGGGGTGGGCAATCAGCCCCAGCATTTT.

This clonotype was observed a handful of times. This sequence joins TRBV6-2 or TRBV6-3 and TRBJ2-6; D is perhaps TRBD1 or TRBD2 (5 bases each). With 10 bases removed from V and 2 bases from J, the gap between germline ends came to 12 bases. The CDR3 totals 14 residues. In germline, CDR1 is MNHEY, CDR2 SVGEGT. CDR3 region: CATRRGAGANVLTF. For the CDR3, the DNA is TGTGCCACAAGAAGAGGGGCTGGGGCCAACGTCCTGACTTTC.

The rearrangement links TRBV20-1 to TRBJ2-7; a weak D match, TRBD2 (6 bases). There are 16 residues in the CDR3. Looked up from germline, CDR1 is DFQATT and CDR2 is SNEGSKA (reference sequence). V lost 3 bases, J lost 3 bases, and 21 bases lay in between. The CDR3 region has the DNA TGCAGTGCTAGGCCCTTAAAAGCGGGTGACTTCTACGAGCAGTACTTC. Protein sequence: CSARPLKAGDFYEQYF.

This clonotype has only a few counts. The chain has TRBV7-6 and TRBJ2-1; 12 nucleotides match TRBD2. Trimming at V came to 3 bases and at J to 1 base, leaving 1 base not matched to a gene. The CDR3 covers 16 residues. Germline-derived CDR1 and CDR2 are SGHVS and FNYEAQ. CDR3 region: CASSFGLAGSYNEQFF. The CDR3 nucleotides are TGTGCCAGCAGCTTCGGACTAGCGGGGTCCTACAATGAGCAGTTCTTC.